Below, one T cell receptor (beta chain) is given with its context. CDR3 length: 17 amino acids. The junction had 9 bases not matched to a gene; V was cut back by 0 bases and J by 2 bases. CDR1 and CDR2 from the germline V gene are KGHSH and LQKENI. The data are from a study of cytomegalovirus exposure and HLA in healthy donors. PCR amplification relied on 60 Vbeta primers (plus 13 Jbeta primers). The protocol was immunoSEQ multiplex PCR, while the TCRdb copy is restricted to in-frame clones and leaves out a portion. The sample lists just over 200,000 clones, 75% to 90% occurring once. The rearrangement links TRBV18 to TRBJ2-5; 7 positions agree with TRBD1. The clonotype originates from a woman in her thirties or forties in good health and CMV-seronegative. Sequencing was performed on PBMCs. Here the CDR3 DNA reads TGTGCCAGCTCACCACCAAATGCCAGGGGGTTTCAAGAGACCCAGTACTTC. This codes for CASSPPNARGFQETQYF.